The entry that follows covers one TCR beta chain sequence. Sample treatment: roughly 18 received Ad26.COV2.S at low or high dose, single or two shots; roughly 5 received placebo; per-sample allocation not given. The samples date from day 63 after the first vaccine or placebo injection. At a Boston site, the person donating was an adult of 18-55 years. The data were obtained in a study of Ad26.COV2.S vaccination and SARS-CoV-2 variants. Background on the study: Ad26.COV2.S, an intramuscular injection, was given once or twice 56 days apart.

Generated by immunoSEQ multiplex PCR, the TCRdb table keeps only in-frame clones and is missing some. The sample has around 500,000 clones; 80% to 90% are singletons. Germline CDR1 and CDR2: SGHRS and YFSETQ. Trimming removed 0 bases at V and 1 base at J, with 17 bases between. The CDR3 has 18 residues. The chain carries TRBV5-1 and TRBJ2-1; D is unclear. The receptor was derived from a person between 18 and 60 years old who received the Ad26.COV2.S COVID-19 vaccine or a placebo. The specimen was peripheral blood, collected in a trial of Ad26.COV2.S vaccine versus placebo. The CDR3 nucleotides read TGCGCCAGCAGCTTGGACCTCCCCCTAGTCCTATCCTACAATGAGCAGTTCTTC. Its protein is CASSLDLPLVLSYNEQFF.